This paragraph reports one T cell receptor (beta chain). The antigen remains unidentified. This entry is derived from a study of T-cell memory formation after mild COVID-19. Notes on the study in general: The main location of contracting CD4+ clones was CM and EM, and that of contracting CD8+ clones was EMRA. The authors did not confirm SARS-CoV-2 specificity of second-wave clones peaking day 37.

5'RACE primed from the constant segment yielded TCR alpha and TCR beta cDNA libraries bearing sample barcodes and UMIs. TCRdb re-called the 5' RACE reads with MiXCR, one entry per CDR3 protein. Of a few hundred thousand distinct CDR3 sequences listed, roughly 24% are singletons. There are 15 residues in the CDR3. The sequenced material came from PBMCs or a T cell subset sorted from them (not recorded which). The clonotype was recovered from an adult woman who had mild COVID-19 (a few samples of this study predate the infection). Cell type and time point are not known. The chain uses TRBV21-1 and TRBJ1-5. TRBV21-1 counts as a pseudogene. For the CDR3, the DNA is TGTGCCAGCAGCACAGGGAGTTATAGCAATCAGCCCCAGCATTTT. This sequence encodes CASSTGSYSNQPQHF.